Each of the 5 T cell receptor beta chains below was sequenced from the same sample in a study of glioma-infiltrating T cells. The iRepertoire nested amplicon-rescue multiplex PCR amplified TCR alpha and beta CDR3s from RNA. One entry per CDR3 protein results from TCRdb running MiXCR on the multiplex PCR reads. The sample shows about 22,000 distinct CDR3 sequences, 20% to 25% of them seen only once. The source material was glioma tissue, nonneoplastic brain tissue, or PBMCs (not recorded which). These receptors all come from a human donor with low-grade glioma or glioblastoma, undergoing nonglioma brain surgery, or in good health (not recorded which).

The rearrangement links TRBV7-2 to TRBJ1-2, with D perhaps TRBD1 (6 bases). V was cut by 1 base and J by 8 bases, with 17 bases left in between. The CDR3 contains 15 residues. Germline CDR1 reads SGHTA; CDR2 reads FQGNSA. The CDR3 DNA sequence: TGTGCCAGCAGCTTAGTGACCGGGGGGGGCATGGGCTACACCTTC. Its translation: CASSLVTGGGMGYTF.

This clonotype was picked up a small number of times. The rearrangement joins TRBV20-1 to TRBJ2-7, with 11 bases identical to TRBD2. Germline V gene data show CDR1 as DFQATT and CDR2 as SNEGSKA (reference sequence). With 4 bases clipped from V and 2 bases from J, the junction kept 7 bases outside the gene matches. This CDR3 has 15 residues. CDR3 sequence reads: CSATPSGGSPYEQYF. In DNA, the CDR3 is TGCAGTGCTACCCCTAGCGGGGGGTCTCCCTACGAGCAGTACTTC.

Ten or more counts support this clonotype. The chain couples TRBV14 to TRBJ1-2, with a tentative D call TRBD1 (5 bases). V shed 6 bases and J shed 3 bases, with 14 bases lying between them. CDR3 length: 14 amino acids. CDR1 and CDR2 from the germline V gene are SGHDN and FVKESK. CDR3 nucleotide sequence: TGTGCCAGCAGTCCACGAATACAGGACTATGGCTACACCTTC. It is translated as CASSPRIQDYGYTF.

This clonotype occurred many times. This chain uses TRBV15 with TRBJ1-2; D gene uncertain. The CDR3 contains 14 residues. CDR1 and CDR2 (germline): LNHNV, YYDKDF (reference sequence). Trimming took off 2 bases at V and 3 bases at J, with 10 bases between the two ends. This chain's CDR3 is CATSRSNGDYGYTF. In DNA form, the CDR3 reads TGTGCCACCAGCAGATCTAACGGGGACTATGGCTACACCTTC.

This chain uses TRBV7-2 with TRBJ2-3; TRBD1 might be the D (5 bases). Trimming shortened V by 1 base and J by 0 bases, and 14 bases separated the two germline ends. This CDR3 has 17 residues. CDR1 is SGHTA and CDR2 is FQGNSA in the germline V gene. CDR3 in DNA: TGTGCCAGCAGCTTAGACGGTCAGGGCTTTAGCACAGATACGCAGTATTTT. This gives the protein CASSLDGQGFSTDTQYF.